The next 21 T cell receptor beta chains were all read from a single sample in a study of cytomegalovirus exposure and HLA in healthy donors. PCR involved 60 Vbeta and 13 Jbeta primers. TCRdb keeps only in-frame clones here, not all; method: immunoSEQ multiplex PCR. The sample includes 140,000 or so clones, nearly 85% of them seen just once. Sequencing used PBMCs. The receptors were gathered from a male donor in good health and CMV-seronegative.

This clone was seen only a few times. The V and J genes are TRBV13 and TRBJ2-7; 12 bases agree with TRBD2. Germline V gene data show CDR1 as PRHDT and CDR2 as FYEKMQ (reference sequence). The CDR3 is made up of 14 amino acids. Trimming at V came to 5 bases and at J to 7 bases, leaving 6 bases not matched to a gene. The CDR3 here is CASSRLAGDREQYF. CDR3 nucleotides: TGTGCCAGCAGCAGACTAGCGGGGGATCGGGAGCAGTACTTC.

J is TRBJ1-3 and V is TRBV19; D gene ambiguous. From germline, CDR1 is LNHDA and CDR2 SQIVND (reference sequence). V was pared by 5 bases and J by 2 bases, with 13 bases between. This CDR3 comprises 15 residues. CDR3 DNA: TGTGCCAGTAGTCTCCCCCCCGGGACTGGAAACACCATATATTTT. Translation: CASSLPPGTGNTIYF.

The chain combines TRBV25-1 with TRBJ1-5; TRBD1 matches at 9 bases. Germline values: CDR1 MGHDK, CDR2 SYGVNS. This CDR3 comprises 15 residues. Trimming removed 3 bases from V and 4 bases from J; junction bases left unmatched: 4. The CDR3, as DNA: TGTGCCAGCAGTGAGGGACAGGGAGGAAATCAGCCCCAGCATTTT. Encoded protein: CASSEGQGGNQPQHF.

This chain joins TRBV7-3 and TRBJ2-2; D uncertain. CDR1 is SGHTA, CDR2 FQGTGA, per germline. The CDR3 spans 17 residues. V was pared by 1 base and J by 0 bases, with 12 bases between. CDR3 region: CASSLRSAQTNTGELFF. CDR3 DNA sequence: TGTGCCAGCAGCTTAAGGTCAGCGCAGACGAACACCGGGGAGCTGTTTTTT.

Concerning this clone: Mismatch with germline at one junction end may stem from a read error. The V call is TRBV7-9, the J call TRBJ1-2; D is ambiguous. The germline V gene has CDR1 SEHNR and CDR2 FQNEAQ (reference sequence). CDR3 size: 12 residues. Here the CDR3 DNA reads TGTTCCAGCAGCTCCGACATCTATGGCTACACCTTC. Protein: CSSSSDIYGYTF.

This clone has just one count. This chain connects TRBV28 to TRBJ1-2; D perhaps matches TRBD1 (5 bases). Germline CDR1 MDHEN, CDR2 SYDVKM. Trimming left V 5 bases short and J 4 bases short, with 11 bases between. The CDR3 is 13 amino acids. The CDR3 region has the DNA TGTGCCAGCAGTCGAAAAACAGGCTATGGCTACACCTTC. It encodes CASSRKTGYGYTF.

The chain carries TRBV9 and TRBJ2-5; D gene uncertain. The last part of the DNA fits TRBJ2-7 better; the J call may be wrong. CDR3 size: 14 residues. From germline, CDR1 is SGDLS and CDR2 YYNGEE. The CDR3 bases are TGTGCCAGCAGCGTAGAGGCAGACTCCTACGAGCAGTACTTC. It yields the protein CASSVEADSYEQYF.

A few counts support this clone. The V gene is TRBV2, the J gene TRBJ2-2; possibly TRBD1 for D (5 bases). V was pared by 6 bases and J by 6 bases, with 17 bases between. This CDR3 spans 15 amino acids. CDR1 and CDR2 (germline): SNHLY, FYNNEI. For the CDR3, the DNA is TGTGCCAGCAGATCGACAGCCCTCGTCCCCGGGGAGCTGTTTTTT. Translation gives CASRSTALVPGELFF.

This clone was counted only a few times. V gene TRBV6-1 combines with J gene TRBJ2-3; TRBD2 matches 7 bases. The CDR3 is 18 amino acids. Trimming cost V 1 base and J 5 bases; bases outside gene matches: 15. Germline CDR1 and CDR2: MNHNS and SASEGT. CDR3 sequence (DNA): TGTGCCAGCAGTGAAGTAGGAGGAGTAGCGGGCCGTTTAGATACGCAGTATTTT. This sequence encodes CASSEVGGVAGRLDTQYF.

The genes are TRBV6-1 and TRBJ1-1; the match to TRBD1 covers 7 bases. This CDR3 has 14 amino acids. The V and J ends lost 3 bases and 4 bases, in that order; junction bases with no gene match: 5. Germline V lookup: CDR1 MNHNS, CDR2 SASEGT. CDR3 protein: CASSDSHRGTEAFF. CDR3 coding DNA: TGTGCCAGCAGTGACTCCCACAGGGGCACTGAAGCTTTCTTT.

The V and J genes are TRBV5-6 and TRBJ1-2; 7 nucleotides align to TRBD1. V shed 3 bases and J 2 bases; nucleotides not matched to a gene: 4. The germline V gene has CDR1 SGHDT and CDR2 YYEEEE. The CDR3 consists of 14 residues. The chain's CDR3 is CASSWKTGNYGYTF. The CDR3 region has the DNA TGTGCCAGCAGCTGGAAGACAGGGAACTATGGCTACACCTTC.

The chain is built from TRBV7-8 and TRBJ2-7; the D is unclear. V lost 4 bases, J lost 0 bases, and 10 bases lay in between. CDR3 length: 14 amino acids. Germline V lookup: CDR1 SGHVS, CDR2 FQNEAQ. The CDR3, as DNA: TGTGCCAGCAGCTCCCGTCCCAGCTCCTACGAGCAGTACTTC. It codes for CASSSRPSSYEQYF.

The rearrangement links TRBV5-4 to TRBJ2-2, with TRBD1 as a possible D gene (6 bases). This CDR3 contains 17 residues. Trimming shortened V by 4 bases and J by 5 bases, and 21 bases separated the two germline ends. Looked up from germline, CDR1 is SGHNT and CDR2 is YYREEE (reference sequence). The DNA for the CDR3 is TGTGCCAGCAGCCCCCAGGGGAATTACCTTGGGACCGGGGAGCTGTTTTTT. Translating gives CASSPQGNYLGTGELFF. Combining the CDR3 with reference TRBV5-4 and TRBJ2-2 gives the whole variable domain ETGVTQSPTHLIKTRGQQVTLRCSSQSGHNTVSWYQQALGQGPQFIFQYYREEENGRGNFPPRFSGLQFPNYSSELNVNALELDDSALYLCASSPQGNYLGTGELFFGEGSRLTVL.

This clone was detected only once. The chain links TRBV15 to TRBJ2-1; 10 bases fit TRBD2. The germline gives CDR1 LNHNV, CDR2 YYDKDF (reference sequence). The CDR3 is 15 amino acids. V lost 4 bases, J lost 3 bases, and 3 bases stayed unmatched. CDR3 DNA: TGTGCCACCAGCAAACCTAGCGGGGGCTACAATGAGCAGTTCTTC. This gives the protein CATSKPSGGYNEQFF.

DNA of the CDR3: TGTGCCAGCAGCTTAACGGGATCCACTAATGAAAAACTGTTTTTT. It specifies CASSLTGSTNEKLFF. The chain joins TRBV7-9 to TRBJ1-4; no clear D gene. V was clipped by 2 bases and J by 2 bases, with 9 bases between them. This CDR3 comprises 15 residues. Germline assignment: CDR1 SEHNR and CDR2 FQNEAQ (reference sequence).

J is TRBJ2-1 and V is TRBV5-1, with 11 bases fitting TRBD2. The CDR3 is 18 amino acids. V shed 0 bases and J 2 bases; nucleotides not matched to a gene: 7. The germline V gene has CDR1 SGHRS and CDR2 YFSETQ. The CDR3 bases are TGCGCCAGCAGCTTGGCTCTTAGCGGGGGGGCCACCTACAATGAGCAGTTCTTC. Its protein product is CASSLALSGGATYNEQFF. Combining the CDR3 with reference TRBV5-1 and TRBJ2-1 gives the whole variable domain KAGVTQTPRYLIKTRGQQVTLSCSPISGHRSVSWYQQTPGQGLQFLFEYFSETQRNKGNFPGRFSGRQFSNSRSEMNVSTLELGDSALYLCASSLALSGGATYNEQFFGPGTRLTVL.

The sample holds a few counts of this clone. The rearrangement joins TRBV4-1 to TRBJ2-3; 9 nucleotides line up with TRBD1. This CDR3 is 16 amino acids long. The V segment lost 4 bases and the J segment 5 bases; nucleotides outside the gene matches: 10. CDR1 is MGHRA and CDR2 is YSYEKL in the germline V gene. Here the CDR3 reads CASSPSGTGSGDTQYF. The CDR3 region has the DNA TGCGCCAGCAGCCCCTCCGGGACAGGGTCGGGAGATACGCAGTATTTT.

V is TRBV6-1 and J is TRBJ1-4, with a possible D match to TRBD1 (5 bases). Germline assignment: CDR1 MNHNS and CDR2 SASEGT. This CDR3 comprises 14 residues. Trimming pared 5 bases from V and 8 bases from J, leaving 15 bases between. The CDR3: CASSPRQSWEKLFF. The CDR3 DNA reads as TGTGCCAGCAGTCCCAGACAGAGTTGGGAAAAACTGTTTTTT.

The V gene is TRBV7-9, the J gene TRBJ1-1; D gene unclear. The germline V gene encodes CDR1 SEHNR and CDR2 FQNEAQ (reference sequence). The CDR3 loop spans 10 amino acids. The V gene lost 3 bases and the J gene lost 11 bases, with 7 bases spanning the gap. CDR3 DNA sequence: TGTGCCAGCAGCTTGGCGGTCGCTTTCTTT. As protein: CASSLAVAFF.

The CDR3 reads CASSQGAYYEQYF. The CDR3, as DNA: TGTGCCAGCAGTCAGGGGGCCTACTACGAGCAGTACTTC. The rearrangement uses TRBV6-5 and TRBJ2-7; 8 nucleotides match TRBD1. The CDR3 spans 13 residues. Looked up from germline, CDR1 is MNHEY and CDR2 is SVGAGI. The J segment lost 3 bases and the V segment lost 5 bases, leaving 3 bases of the junction unmatched.

CDR3 in DNA: TGTGCCAGCAGAACAAACCTGGGGGCGATCTATGGCTACACCTTC. Its translation is CASRTNLGAIYGYTF. This rearrangement joins TRBV6-5 to TRBJ1-2; D is perhaps TRBD1 (6 bases). The CDR3 covers 15 residues. Germline values: CDR1 MNHEY, CDR2 SVGAGI. The V gene lost 6 bases and the J gene lost 4 bases, with 18 bases spanning the gap.